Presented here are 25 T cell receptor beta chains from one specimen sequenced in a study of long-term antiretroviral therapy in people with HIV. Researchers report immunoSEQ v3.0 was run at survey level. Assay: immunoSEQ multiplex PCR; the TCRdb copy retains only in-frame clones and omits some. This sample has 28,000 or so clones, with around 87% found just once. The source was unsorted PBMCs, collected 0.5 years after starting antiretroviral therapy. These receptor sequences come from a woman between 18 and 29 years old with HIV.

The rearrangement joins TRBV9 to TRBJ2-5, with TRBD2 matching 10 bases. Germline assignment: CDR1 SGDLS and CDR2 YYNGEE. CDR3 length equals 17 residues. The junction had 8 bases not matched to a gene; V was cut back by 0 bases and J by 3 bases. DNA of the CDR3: TGTGCCAGCAGCGTAGCGGGGCTAGCGGGAGAAAAAGAGACCCAGTACTTC. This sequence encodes CASSVAGLAGEKETQYF.

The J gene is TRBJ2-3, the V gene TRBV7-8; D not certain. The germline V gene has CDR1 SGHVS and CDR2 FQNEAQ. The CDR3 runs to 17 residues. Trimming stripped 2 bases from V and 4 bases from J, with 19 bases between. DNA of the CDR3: TGTGCCAGCAGCTTATTTCTAGAGATCGCCGGGCCAGATACGCAGTATTTT. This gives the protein CASSLFLEIAGPDTQYF.

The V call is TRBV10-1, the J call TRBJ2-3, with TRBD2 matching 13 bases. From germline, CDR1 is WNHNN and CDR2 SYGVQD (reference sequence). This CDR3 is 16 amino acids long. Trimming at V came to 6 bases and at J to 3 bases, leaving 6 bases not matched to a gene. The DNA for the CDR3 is TGCGCCAGCAGCCCCGGACTAGCGGGAGTAACAGATACGCAGTATTTT. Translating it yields CASSPGLAGVTDTQYF.

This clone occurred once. The CDR3 spells CASSTGGNGNTIYF. In nucleotides, the CDR3 is TGTGCCAGCAGTACGGGGGGGAATGGAAACACCATATATTTT. The rearrangement uses TRBV6-6 and TRBJ1-3; TRBD1 is a possible D gene (5 bases). V was trimmed by 5 bases and J by 3 bases, leaving 11 bases between them. CDR1 MNHNY and CDR2 SVGAGI come from the germline V gene (reference sequence). The CDR3 has 14 residues.

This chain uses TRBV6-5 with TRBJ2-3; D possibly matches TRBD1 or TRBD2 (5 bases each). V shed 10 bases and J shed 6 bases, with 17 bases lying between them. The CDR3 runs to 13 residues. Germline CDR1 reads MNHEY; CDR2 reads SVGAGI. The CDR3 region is CATTGPGTDTQYF. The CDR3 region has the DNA TGTGCCACCACGGGACCGGGGACGGATACGCAGTATTTT.

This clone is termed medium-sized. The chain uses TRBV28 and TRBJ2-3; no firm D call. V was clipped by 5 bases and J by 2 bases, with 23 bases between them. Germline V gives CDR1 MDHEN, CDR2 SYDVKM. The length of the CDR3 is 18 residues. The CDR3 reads CASSPLPTAGLDTDTQYF. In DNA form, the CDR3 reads TGTGCCAGCAGTCCACTTCCGACGGCAGGCCTGGACACAGATACGCAGTATTTT.

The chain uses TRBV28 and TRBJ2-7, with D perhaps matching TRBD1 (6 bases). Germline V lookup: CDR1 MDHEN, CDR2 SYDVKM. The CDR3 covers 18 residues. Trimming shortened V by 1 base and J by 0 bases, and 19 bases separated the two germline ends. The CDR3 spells CASSLFLGEGETSYEQYF. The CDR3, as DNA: TGTGCCAGCAGTTTATTCCTCGGCGAGGGGGAGACCTCCTACGAGCAGTACTTC.

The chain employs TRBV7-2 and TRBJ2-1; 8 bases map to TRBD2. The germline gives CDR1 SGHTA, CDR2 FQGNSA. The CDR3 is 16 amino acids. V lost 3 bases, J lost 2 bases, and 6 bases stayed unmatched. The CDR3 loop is CASSFERELPYNEQFF. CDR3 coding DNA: TGTGCCAGCAGCTTTGAGCGGGAGCTCCCCTACAATGAGCAGTTCTTC.

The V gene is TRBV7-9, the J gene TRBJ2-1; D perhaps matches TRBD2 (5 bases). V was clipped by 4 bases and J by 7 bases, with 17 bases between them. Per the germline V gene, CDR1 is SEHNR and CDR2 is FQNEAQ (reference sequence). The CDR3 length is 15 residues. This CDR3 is CASSSLGKKGNEQFF. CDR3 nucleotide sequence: TGTGCCAGCAGCTCTCTCGGGAAAAAGGGAAATGAGCAGTTCTTC.

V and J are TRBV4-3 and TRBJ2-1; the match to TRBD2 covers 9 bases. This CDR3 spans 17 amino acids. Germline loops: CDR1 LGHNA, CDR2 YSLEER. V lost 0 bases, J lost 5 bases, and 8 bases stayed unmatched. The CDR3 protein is CASSQDTTSGSHNEQFF. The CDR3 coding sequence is TGCGCCAGCAGCCAAGATACCACTAGCGGGTCGCACAATGAGCAGTTCTTC.

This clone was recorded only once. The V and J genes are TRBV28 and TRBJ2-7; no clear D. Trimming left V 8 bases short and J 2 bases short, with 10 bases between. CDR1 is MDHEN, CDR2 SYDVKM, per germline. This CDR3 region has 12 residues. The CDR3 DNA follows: TGTGCCAGCGGCAGAAATACCTACGAGCAGTACTTC. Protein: CASGRNTYEQYF. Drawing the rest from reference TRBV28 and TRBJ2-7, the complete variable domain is DVKVTQSSRYLVKRTGEKVFLECVQDMDHENMFWYRQDPGLGLRLIYFSYDVKMKEKGDIPEGYSVSREKKERFSLILESASTNQTSMYLCASGRNTYEQYFGPGTRLTVT.

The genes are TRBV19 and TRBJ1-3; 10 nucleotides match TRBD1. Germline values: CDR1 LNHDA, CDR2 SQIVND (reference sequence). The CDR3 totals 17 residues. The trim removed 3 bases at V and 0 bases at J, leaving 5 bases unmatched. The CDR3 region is CASSIGTGASSGNTIYF. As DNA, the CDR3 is TGTGCCAGTAGTATCGGGACAGGGGCCTCCTCTGGAAACACCATATATTTT.

In DNA, the CDR3 is TGTGCCAGCTCACCACGGACAGTCTCTGGAAACACCATATATTTT. The encoded protein is CASSPRTVSGNTIYF. The chain links TRBV18 to TRBJ1-3, with D possibly matching TRBD1 (6 bases). The CDR3 is made up of 15 amino acids. Germline loops: CDR1 KGHSH, CDR2 LQKENI. V was clipped by 1 base and J by 0 bases, with 7 bases between them.

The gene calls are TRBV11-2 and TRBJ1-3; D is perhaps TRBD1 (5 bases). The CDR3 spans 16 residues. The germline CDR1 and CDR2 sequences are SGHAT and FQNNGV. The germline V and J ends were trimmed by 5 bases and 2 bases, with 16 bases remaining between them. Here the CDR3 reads CASSLLIAGTGNTIYF. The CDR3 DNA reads TGTGCCAGCAGCCTACTTATCGCAGGGACTGGAAACACCATATATTTT.

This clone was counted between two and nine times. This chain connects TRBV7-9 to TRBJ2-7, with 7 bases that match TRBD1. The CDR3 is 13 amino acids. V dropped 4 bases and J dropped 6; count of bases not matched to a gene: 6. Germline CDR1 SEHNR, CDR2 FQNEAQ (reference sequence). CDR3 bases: TGTGCCAGCAGCTCGTATACAGGGGTCGAGCAGTACTTC. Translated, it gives CASSSYTGVEQYF.

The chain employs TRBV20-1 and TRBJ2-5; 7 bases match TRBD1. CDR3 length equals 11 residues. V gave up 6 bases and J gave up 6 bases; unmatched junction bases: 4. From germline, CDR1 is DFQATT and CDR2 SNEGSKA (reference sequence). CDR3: CSARQGQTQYF. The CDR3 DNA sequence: TGCAGTGCCCGACAGGGCCAGACCCAGTACTTC.

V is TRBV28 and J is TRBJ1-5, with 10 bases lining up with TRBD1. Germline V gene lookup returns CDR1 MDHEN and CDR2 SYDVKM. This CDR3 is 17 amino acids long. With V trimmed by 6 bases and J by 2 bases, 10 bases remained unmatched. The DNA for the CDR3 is TGTGCCAGCAGAGGCCCGGGACAGGGGTATGGCAATCAGCCCCAGCATTTT. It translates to CASRGPGQGYGNQPQHF.

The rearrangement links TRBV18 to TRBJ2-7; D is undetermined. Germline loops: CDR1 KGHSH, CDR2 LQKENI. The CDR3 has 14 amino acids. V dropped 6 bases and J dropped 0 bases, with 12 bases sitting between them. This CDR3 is CASSNGLSSYEQYF. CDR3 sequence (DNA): TGTGCCAGCTCCAACGGCCTGAGCTCCTACGAGCAGTACTTC.

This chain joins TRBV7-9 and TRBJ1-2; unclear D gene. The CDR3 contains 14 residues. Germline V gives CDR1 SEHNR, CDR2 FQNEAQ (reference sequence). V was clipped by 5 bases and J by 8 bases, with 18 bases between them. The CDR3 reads CASSAPLAVPGYTF. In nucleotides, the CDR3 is TGTGCCAGCAGCGCACCACTAGCGGTCCCAGGCTACACCTTC. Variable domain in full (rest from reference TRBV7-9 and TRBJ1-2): DTGVSQNPRHKITKRGQNVTFRCDPISEHNRLYWYRQTLGQGPEFLTYFQNEAQLEKSRLLSDRFSAERPKGSFSTLEIQRTEQGDSAMYLCASSAPLAVPGYTFGSGTRLTVV.

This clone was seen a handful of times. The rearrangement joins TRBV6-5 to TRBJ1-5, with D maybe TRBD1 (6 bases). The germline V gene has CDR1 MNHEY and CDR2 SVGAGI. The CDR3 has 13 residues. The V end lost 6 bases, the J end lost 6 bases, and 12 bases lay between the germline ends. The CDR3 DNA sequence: TGTGCCAGCAGGCCAGGGGAAGGTCAGCCCCAGCATTTT. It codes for CASRPGEGQPQHF.

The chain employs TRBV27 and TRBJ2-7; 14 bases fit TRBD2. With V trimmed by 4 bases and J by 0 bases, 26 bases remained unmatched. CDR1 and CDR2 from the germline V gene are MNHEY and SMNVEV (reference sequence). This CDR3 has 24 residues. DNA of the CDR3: TGTGCCAGCAGTTCTTACCGGACAGGGCAGGTCGGGACTAGCGGGAGAGCCATCTCCTACGAGCAGTACTTC. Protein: CASSSYRTGQVGTSGRAISYEQYF.

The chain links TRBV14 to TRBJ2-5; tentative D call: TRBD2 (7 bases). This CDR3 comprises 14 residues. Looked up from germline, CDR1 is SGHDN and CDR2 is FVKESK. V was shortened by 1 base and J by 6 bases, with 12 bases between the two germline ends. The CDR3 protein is CASSQVGGRQTQYF. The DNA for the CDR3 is TGTGCCAGCAGCCAAGTCGGGGGGCGGCAGACCCAGTACTTC.

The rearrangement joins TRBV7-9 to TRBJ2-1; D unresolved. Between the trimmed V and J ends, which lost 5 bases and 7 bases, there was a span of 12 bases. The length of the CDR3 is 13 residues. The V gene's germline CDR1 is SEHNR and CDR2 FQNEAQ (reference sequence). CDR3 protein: CASSDQAGNEQFF. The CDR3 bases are TGTGCCAGCAGCGATCAAGCCGGAAATGAGCAGTTCTTC.

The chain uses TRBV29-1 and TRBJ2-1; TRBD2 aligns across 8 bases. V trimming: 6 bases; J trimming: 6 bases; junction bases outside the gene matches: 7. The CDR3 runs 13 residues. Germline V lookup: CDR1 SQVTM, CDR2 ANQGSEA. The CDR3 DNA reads TGCAGCGTCACCCCGGGAGGGGGCAATGAGCAGTTCTTC. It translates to CSVTPGGGNEQFF.

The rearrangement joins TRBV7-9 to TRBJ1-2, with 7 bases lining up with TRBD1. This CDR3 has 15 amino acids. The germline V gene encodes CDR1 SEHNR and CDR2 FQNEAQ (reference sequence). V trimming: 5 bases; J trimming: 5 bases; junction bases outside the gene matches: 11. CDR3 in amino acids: CASSHTRDSQYGYTF. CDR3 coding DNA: TGTGCCAGCAGCCATACCCGGGACAGCCAGTATGGCTACACCTTC.